The rows below give T cell receptor beta chains drawn from one sample of a study of T cell responses to AZD1222 COVID-19 vaccine. Data came from immunoSEQ multiplex PCR; TCRdb stores just in-frame clones and leaves some out. This sample has over 150,000 clones, with about nine tenths found just once. Material: peripheral blood, obtained on day 0 of AZD1222 vaccination. These receptors were taken from an adult in good health. CDR3s leave out the opening cysteine and the closing phenylalanine or tryptophan.

v_gene	j_gene	CDR3aa
TRBV2	TRBJ1-5	ASSENSGSQPQH
TRBV14	TRBJ2-1	ASSQSGRAAYNEQF
TRBV18	TRBJ2-3	ASSPRGQGLPDTQY
TRBV4-3	TRBJ2-7	ASSQVHSSYEQY
TRBV3-1/TRBV3-2	TRBJ2-5	ASSHGQGVETQY
TRBV2	TRBJ1-2	ASSEHGPYGYT
TRBV9	TRBJ2-3	ASSVGISGDPDTQY
TRBV5-6	TRBJ2-2	ASSLEDTGELF
TRBV29-1	TRBJ2-7	SVVNGYEQY
TRBV11-1	TRBJ2-1	ASSPAGLAGVNEQF
TRBV7-6	TRBJ1-5	ASSPYRKGEDRNQPQH
TRBV10-3	TRBJ1-3	AARPSSSGNTIY
TRBV4-3	TRBJ2-5	APSQGGGGSSETQY
TRBV11-2	TRBJ1-3	ASSWGPEGTGNTIY
TRBV18	TRBJ2-5	ASSPQGQGETQY
TRBV7-9	TRBJ2-5	ASSLAGPHQETQY
TRBV7-8	TRBJ1-2	ASSPTGSTNYGYT
TRBV7-9	TRBJ1-2	ASSLAELDRGLGYT
TRBV5-6	TRBJ1-1	ASSFNSGQGNAEAF
TRBV5-6	TRBJ2-5	ASSLLGQTQETQY
TRBV7-2	TRBJ1-4	ASSRSGSANEKLF
TRBV2	TRBJ1-1	ASSEAGGTEAF
TRBV7-6	TRBJ1-6	ASSPGQVGDSPLH
TRBV11-2	TRBJ2-1	ASSPLRLAGDFDEQF
TRBV6-5	TRBJ1-2	ASSYTLGGGRGYT
TRBV2	TRBJ2-1	ASSPGLAGGPYEQF
TRBV19	TRBJ1-5	ASSIFEGLDQPQH
TRBV24-1	TRBJ1-1	ATSDWTDTEAF
TRBV6-4	TRBJ1-2	ASRAQGLLRIGNYGYT
TRBV5-4	TRBJ2-7	ASSLVGGPYEQY
TRBV6-2/TRBV6-3	TRBJ2-2	ASSYSQGNTGELF
TRBV28	TRBJ2-7	ASSPFYEQY
TRBV5-5	TRBJ2-1	ASSPRAGSSYNEQF
TRBV6-2/TRBV6-3	TRBJ1-1	ASSFVTMGDTEAF
TRBV3-1/TRBV3-2	TRBJ2-5	ASSPRGETQY
TRBV7-2	TRBJ2-7	ASSLGAGISSYEQY
TRBV6-2/TRBV6-3	TRBJ1-1	ASSLWSNTEAF
TRBV30	TRBJ1-4	AWGTGANEKLF
TRBV6-2/TRBV6-3	TRBJ1-1	ASSVGPRVEAF
TRBV10-1	TRBJ2-2	ASSEVWATTGELF